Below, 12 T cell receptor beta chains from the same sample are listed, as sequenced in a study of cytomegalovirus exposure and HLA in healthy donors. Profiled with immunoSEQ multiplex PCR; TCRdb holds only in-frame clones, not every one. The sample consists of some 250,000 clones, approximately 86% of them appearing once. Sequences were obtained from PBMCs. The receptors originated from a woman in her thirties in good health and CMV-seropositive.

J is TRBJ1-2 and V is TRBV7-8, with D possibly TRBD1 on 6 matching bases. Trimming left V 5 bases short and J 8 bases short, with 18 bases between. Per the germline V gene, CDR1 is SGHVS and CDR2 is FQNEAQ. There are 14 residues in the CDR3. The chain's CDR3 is CASSARTAARGYTF. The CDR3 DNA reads TGTGCCAGCAGCGCTCGGACAGCTGCTAGAGGCTACACCTTC.

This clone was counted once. CDR3 protein: CASTRTGETEAFF. The CDR3 coding sequence is TGTGCCAGCACCCGAACAGGGGAGACTGAAGCTTTCTTT. This chain links TRBV6-5 with TRBJ1-1; TRBD1 aligns across 7 bases. Unmatched junction bases numbered 7, after V lost 7 bases and J lost 5 bases. This CDR3 contains 13 residues. In germline, CDR1 is MNHEY, CDR2 SVGAGI.

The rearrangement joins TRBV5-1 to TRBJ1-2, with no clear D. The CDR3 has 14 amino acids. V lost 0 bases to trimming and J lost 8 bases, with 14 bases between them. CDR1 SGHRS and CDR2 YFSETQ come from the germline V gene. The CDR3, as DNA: TGCGCCAGCAGCTTGGAATTCATTGAGGGAGGCTACACCTTC. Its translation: CASSLEFIEGGYTF.

CDR3 amino acids: CASSITQGALDGYTF. For the CDR3, the DNA is TGTGCCAGTAGTATCACGCAGGGGGCCCTTGATGGCTACACCTTC. V and J are TRBV19 and TRBJ1-2; TRBD1 matches at 8 bases. The CDR3 is 15 amino acids. Looked up from germline, CDR1 is LNHDA and CDR2 is SQIVND (reference sequence). V gave up 3 bases and J gave up 6 bases; unmatched junction bases: 9.

The CDR3 is CASSPRSGNNEQFF. In DNA, the CDR3 is TGTGCCAGCTCACCACGAAGCGGCAACAATGAGCAGTTCTTC. V is TRBV18 and J is TRBJ2-1; a weak D match, TRBD2 (5 bases). The germline V gene encodes CDR1 KGHSH and CDR2 LQKENI. V was clipped by 1 base and J by 5 bases, with 9 bases between them. This CDR3 is 14 amino acids long.

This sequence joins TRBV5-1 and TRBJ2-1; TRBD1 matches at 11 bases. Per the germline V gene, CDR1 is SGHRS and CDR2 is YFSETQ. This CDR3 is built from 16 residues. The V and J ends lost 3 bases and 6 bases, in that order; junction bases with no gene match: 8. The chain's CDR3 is CASSYITGTGGNEQFF. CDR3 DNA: TGCGCCAGCAGCTATATTACCGGGACAGGGGGCAATGAGCAGTTCTTC.

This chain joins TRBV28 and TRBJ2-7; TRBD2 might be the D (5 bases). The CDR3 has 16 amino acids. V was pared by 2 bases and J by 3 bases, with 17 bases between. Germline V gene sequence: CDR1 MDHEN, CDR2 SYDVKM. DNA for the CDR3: TGTGCCAGCAGTTTAAGGTCGGTGTGGACTTTCTACGAGCAGTACTTC. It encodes CASSLRSVWTFYEQYF.

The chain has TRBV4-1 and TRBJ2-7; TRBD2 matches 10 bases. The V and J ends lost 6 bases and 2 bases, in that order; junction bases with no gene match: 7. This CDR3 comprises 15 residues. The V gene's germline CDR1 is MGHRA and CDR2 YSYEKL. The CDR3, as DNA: TGCGCCAGCAGGATACTAGCGGGATCGGCCTACGAGCAGTACTTC. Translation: CASRILAGSAYEQYF.

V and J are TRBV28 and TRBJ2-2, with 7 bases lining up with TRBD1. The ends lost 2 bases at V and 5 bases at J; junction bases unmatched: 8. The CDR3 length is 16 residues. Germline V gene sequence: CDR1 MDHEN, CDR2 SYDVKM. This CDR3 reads CASSLRDRAVTGELFF. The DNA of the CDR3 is TGTGCCAGCAGTTTACGAGACAGGGCGGTTACCGGGGAGCTGTTTTTT.

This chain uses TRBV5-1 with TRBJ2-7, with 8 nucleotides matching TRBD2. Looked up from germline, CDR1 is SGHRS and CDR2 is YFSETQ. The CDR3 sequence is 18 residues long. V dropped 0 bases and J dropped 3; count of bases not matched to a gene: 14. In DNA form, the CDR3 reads TGCGCCAGCAGCTTGGAGGGTTTGGCGGGAGGACGGTTCTACGAGCAGTACTTC. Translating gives CASSLEGLAGGRFYEQYF.

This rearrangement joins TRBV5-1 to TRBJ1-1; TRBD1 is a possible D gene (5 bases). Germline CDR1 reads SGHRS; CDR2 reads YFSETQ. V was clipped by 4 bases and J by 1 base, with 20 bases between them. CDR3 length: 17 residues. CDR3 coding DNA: TGCGCCAGCAGCCCCATCCCCGGGGGTCCGGGGAACACTGAAGCTTTCTTT. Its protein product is CASSPIPGGPGNTEAFF.

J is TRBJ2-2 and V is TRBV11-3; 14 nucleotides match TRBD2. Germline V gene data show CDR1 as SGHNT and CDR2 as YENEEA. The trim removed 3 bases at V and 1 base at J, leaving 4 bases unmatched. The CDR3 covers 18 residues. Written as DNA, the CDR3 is TGTGCCAGCAGCTTGGGGACTAGCGGGGGAGTGAACACCGGGGAGCTGTTTTTT. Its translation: CASSLGTSGGVNTGELFF.